This is a list of T cell receptor beta chains from one sample in a study of spatial heterogeneity in lung cancer. TCRdb reprocessed the 5' RACE reads with MiXCR, giving one entry per CDR3 protein. The sample yields about 50,000 distinct CDR3 sequences, roughly 8.1% seen once. Material: PBMCs, obtained at follow-up. These receptors were taken from a female donor with early-stage non-small cell lung cancer. CDR3s include the opening cysteine and the closing phenylalanine or tryptophan. The order of the fields is clone size, J gene, V gene, CDR3 protein. Only some rows state a clone size, as once, few, many or a class for expanded clones.

clone_size: medium-sized; j_call: TRBJ2-1; v_call: TRBV28; cdr3_aa: CASSSTGTGYPYNEQFF
clone_size: NA; j_call: TRBJ2-7; v_call: TRBV7-9; cdr3_aa: CASSQQGASVYEQYF
clone_size: NA; j_call: TRBJ1-4; v_call: TRBV29-1; cdr3_aa: CSVGYGIEKLFF
clone_size: many; j_call: TRBJ2-7; v_call: TRBV7-3; cdr3_aa: CASSQSPGQGASYQYF
clone_size: many; j_call: TRBJ2-1; v_call: TRBV11-2; cdr3_aa: CASSLPGATTYNEQFF
clone_size: NA; j_call: TRBJ2-3; v_call: TRBV19; cdr3_aa: CASSPGQNTDTQYF
clone_size: many; j_call: TRBJ2-1; v_call: TRBV12-3/TRBV12-4; cdr3_aa: CASSFPPEGLAGFGEQFF
clone_size: many; j_call: TRBJ1-1; v_call: TRBV29-1; cdr3_aa: CSGGRMNTEAFF
clone_size: many; j_call: TRBJ1-2; v_call: TRBV5-1; cdr3_aa: CASSLNMEGYTF
clone_size: many; j_call: TRBJ2-2; v_call: TRBV10-2; cdr3_aa: CASSDRAGAGTGELFF
clone_size: few; j_call: TRBJ2-3; v_call: TRBV2; cdr3_aa: CASSGEGLATDTQYF
clone_size: many; j_call: TRBJ2-7; v_call: TRBV12-3/TRBV12-4; cdr3_aa: CASSYDLSSYEQYF
clone_size: NA; j_call: TRBJ1-2; v_call: TRBV5-1; cdr3_aa: CASKGEGENYGYTF
clone_size: many; j_call: TRBJ2-4; v_call: TRBV7-9; cdr3_aa: CASSPPGFGKNIQYF
clone_size: many; j_call: TRBJ2-1; v_call: TRBV6-4; cdr3_aa: CASSTRGGNEQFF
clone_size: many; j_call: TRBJ2-6; v_call: TRBV28; cdr3_aa: CASSSRTGKAGANVLTF
clone_size: NA; j_call: TRBJ2-5; v_call: TRBV4-1; cdr3_aa: CASSQAAVVGTQYF
clone_size: few; j_call: TRBJ2-5; v_call: TRBV5-8; cdr3_aa: CASSLSGRETQYF
clone_size: few; j_call: TRBJ2-3; v_call: TRBV5-1; cdr3_aa: CASSNRDSTDTQYF
clone_size: many; j_call: TRBJ2-2; v_call: TRBV11-3; cdr3_aa: CASSLAQGRTGELFF
clone_size: NA; j_call: TRBJ2-3; v_call: TRBV5-4; cdr3_aa: CASSLGQRGGLPDTQYF
clone_size: many; j_call: TRBJ2-7; v_call: TRBV13; cdr3_aa: CASSLGRGLGYEQYF
clone_size: NA; j_call: TRBJ2-7; v_call: TRBV4-3; cdr3_aa: CASSQDRDGAYEQYF
clone_size: many; j_call: TRBJ1-3; v_call: TRBV20-1; cdr3_aa: CSARPGQGDLSGNTIYF
clone_size: NA; j_call: TRBJ2-7; v_call: TRBV11-2; cdr3_aa: CASSLDNGGSYEQYF
clone_size: many; j_call: TRBJ1-1; v_call: TRBV7-9; cdr3_aa: CASSSPSAWNTEAFF
clone_size: NA; j_call: TRBJ1-2; v_call: TRBV6-2/TRBV6-3; cdr3_aa: CASTPMDREAYGYTF
clone_size: NA; j_call: TRBJ1-1; v_call: TRBV6-5; cdr3_aa: CASSYSVKSGTDNTEAFF
clone_size: many; j_call: TRBJ1-6; v_call: TRBV5-1; cdr3_aa: CASSLRMDSPLHF
clone_size: NA; j_call: TRBJ2-7; v_call: TRBV23-1; cdr3_aa: CASTFSDYEQYF
clone_size: many; j_call: TRBJ2-2; v_call: TRBV7-2; cdr3_aa: CASTPGGANTGELFF
clone_size: NA; j_call: TRBJ2-1; v_call: TRBV29-1; cdr3_aa: CSVEGGGSYNEQFF
clone_size: NA; j_call: TRBJ1-2; v_call: TRBV7-2; cdr3_aa: CASSLGQGLYGYTF
clone_size: many; j_call: TRBJ2-7; v_call: TRBV28; cdr3_aa: CASGPYEQYF
clone_size: many; j_call: TRBJ2-6; v_call: TRBV28; cdr3_aa: CASRPRGSGANVLTF
clone_size: few; j_call: TRBJ1-4; v_call: TRBV7-2; cdr3_aa: CASRLRGEYNEKLFF
clone_size: many; j_call: TRBJ2-3; v_call: TRBV5-6; cdr3_aa: CASSLLQGVSDTQYF
clone_size: many; j_call: TRBJ1-1; v_call: TRBV5-1; cdr3_aa: CASSADSAPTEAFF
clone_size: few; j_call: TRBJ1-6; v_call: TRBV29-1; cdr3_aa: CSRDSSKGNSPLHF
clone_size: many; j_call: TRBJ1-2; v_call: TRBV5-6; cdr3_aa: CASRRSGNRTQRNYGYTF
clone_size: few; j_call: TRBJ1-1; v_call: TRBV7-2; cdr3_aa: CASSLGLSRANTEAFF
clone_size: many; j_call: TRBJ2-2; v_call: TRBV11-2; cdr3_aa: CASSLRGLAGTDTGELFF
clone_size: many; j_call: TRBJ1-2; v_call: TRBV7-2; cdr3_aa: CASSLAGRQGVDYGYTF
clone_size: once; j_call: TRBJ2-7; v_call: TRBV4-1; cdr3_aa: CASSQYRGEAYEQYF
clone_size: NA; j_call: TRBJ2-2; v_call: TRBV5-4; cdr3_aa: CVSIPSWRGPENTGELFF
clone_size: NA; j_call: TRBJ2-1; v_call: TRBV2; cdr3_aa: CASSEGGTGVHEQFF
clone_size: few; j_call: TRBJ1-6; v_call: TRBV29-1; cdr3_aa: CSVREPGENSPLHF
clone_size: NA; j_call: TRBJ2-2; v_call: TRBV7-8; cdr3_aa: CASSFSEGTGELFF
clone_size: many; j_call: TRBJ2-3; v_call: TRBV7-8; cdr3_aa: CASRPGLAVDTQYF
clone_size: many; j_call: TRBJ2-3; v_call: TRBV6-2/TRBV6-3; cdr3_aa: CASSYGAVFWGPDTQYF
clone_size: NA; j_call: TRBJ2-4; v_call: TRBV15; cdr3_aa: CATSRDLGQRNIQYF
clone_size: many; j_call: TRBJ2-2; v_call: TRBV20-1; cdr3_aa: CSAAGTPMSTGELFF
clone_size: NA; j_call: TRBJ1-4; v_call: TRBV4-1; cdr3_aa: CASSQDEGANEKLFF
clone_size: few; j_call: TRBJ1-5; v_call: TRBV20-1; cdr3_aa: CSAVRGRQPQHF
clone_size: few; j_call: TRBJ2-1; v_call: TRBV5-1; cdr3_aa: CASSLETGAYNEQFF